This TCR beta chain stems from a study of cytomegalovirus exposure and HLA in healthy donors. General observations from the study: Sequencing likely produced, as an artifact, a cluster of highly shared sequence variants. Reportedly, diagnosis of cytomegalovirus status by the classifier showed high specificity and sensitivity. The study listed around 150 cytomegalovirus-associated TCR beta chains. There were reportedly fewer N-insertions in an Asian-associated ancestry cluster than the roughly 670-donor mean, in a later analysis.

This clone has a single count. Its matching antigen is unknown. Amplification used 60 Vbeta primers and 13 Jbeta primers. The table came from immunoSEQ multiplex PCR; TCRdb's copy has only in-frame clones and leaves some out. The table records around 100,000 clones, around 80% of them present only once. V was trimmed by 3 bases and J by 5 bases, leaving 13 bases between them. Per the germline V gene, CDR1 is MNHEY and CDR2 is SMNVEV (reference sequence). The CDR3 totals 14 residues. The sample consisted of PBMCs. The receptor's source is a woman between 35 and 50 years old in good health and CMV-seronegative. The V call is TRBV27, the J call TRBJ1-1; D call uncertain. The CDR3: CASSLRGRWTEAFF. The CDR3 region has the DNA TGTGCCAGCAGTTTGCGGGGTCGGTGGACTGAAGCTTTCTTT.